This note documents a single T cell receptor (beta chain) sequence. Regarding treatment: 19 received Ad26.COV2.S at low or high dose, single or two shots; 5 received placebo; per-sample allocation not given. At day 63 after the first vaccine or placebo injection, samples were drawn. The assay was immunoSEQ multiplex PCR, and TCRdb's table has in-frame clones only and misses some. The table records around 340,000 clones, 85% to 90% of them present only once. Unmatched junction bases numbered 4, after V lost 3 bases and J lost 1 base. Germline lookup yields CDR1 SGDLS and CDR2 YYNGEE. The CDR3 spans 15 residues. The source of the sample is a study of Ad26.COV2.S vaccination and SARS-CoV-2 variants.

The source of this sequence is a person between 18 and 65 years old who received the Ad26.COV2.S COVID-19 vaccine or a placebo. V gene TRBV9 combines with J gene TRBJ2-1, with 7 positions matching TRBD2. The material sequenced was peripheral blood, taken in a trial of Ad26.COV2.S vaccine versus placebo. CDR3 amino acids: CASSGKAGSYNEQFF. The CDR3 nucleotides read TGTGCCAGCAGCGGAAAAGCGGGATCCTACAATGAGCAGTTCTTC.